Listed here are 32 T cell receptor beta chains from one sample, sequenced in a study of CD8 T cells in ankylosing spondylitis. The study, taken as a whole, reports: Characteristic of ankylosing spondylitis blood, it appeared, was a TCR beta motif comprising roughly eight highly homologous variants.

Their antigen targets remain unknown. Using its own MiXCR run on the 5' RACE reads, TCRdb lists one record per CDR3 protein. The sample holds 100,000 to 150,000 distinct CDR3 sequences; roughly 18% are singletons and the top ten take 33%. Sequenced sample: blood, either unsorted or a sorted T cell fraction (not recorded which). These receptors were collected from a male donor with ankylosing spondylitis.

There are a few counts of this clonotype. The CDR3 loop is CASSLTGTADYEQYF. The CDR3 nucleotides are TGCGCCAGCAGCTTGACCGGGACAGCTGACTACGAGCAGTACTTC. This rearrangement joins TRBV5-1 to TRBJ2-7; 7 positions agree with TRBD1. The CDR3 has 15 amino acids. V lost 1 base and J lost 3; bases outside the gene matches: 7. Per the germline V gene, CDR1 is SGHRS and CDR2 is YFSETQ.

A few counts support this clonotype. The chain couples TRBV4-3 to TRBJ2-7, with D possibly called TRBD1 or TRBD2 (5 bases each). CDR1 is LGHNA, CDR2 YSLEER, per germline. The length of the CDR3 is 16 residues. V lost 0 bases and J lost 2, with 14 bases in between. In DNA, the CDR3 is TGCGCCAGCAGCCAAGAGTTACGGGGCGGTACCTACGAGCAGTACTTC. Translating gives CASSQELRGGTYEQYF.

In this sample, this clonotype turned up a few times. CDR3 protein: CASSSASEQFF. CDR3 sequence (DNA): TGTGCCAGCAGTTCAGCCAGCGAGCAGTTCTTC. The chain employs TRBV12-3 or TRBV12-4 and TRBJ2-1, with D uncertain. The CDR3 covers 11 residues. V lost 4 bases, J lost 10 bases, and 8 bases lay in between.

The V gene is TRBV6-5, the J gene TRBJ2-7, with D unclear. The V end lost 3 bases, the J end lost 7 bases, and 7 bases lay between the germline ends. Per germline, CDR1 MNHEY and CDR2 SVGAGI. The CDR3 spans 11 residues. Written as DNA, the CDR3 is TGTGCCAGCAGTTATAGTAGTGAGCAGTACTTC. It translates to CASSYSSEQYF.

The V gene is TRBV10-3, the J gene TRBJ2-7; the D gene is possibly TRBD2 (7 bases). In germline, CDR1 is ENHRY, CDR2 SYGVKD. The V and J ends lost 3 bases and 5 bases respectively, with 17 bases between them. CDR3 length equals 15 residues. CDR3 coding DNA: TGTGCCATCAGTGATCCTGGGGGGGCCTCGGACGAGCAGTACTTC. Amino acids: CAISDPGGASDEQYF.

This sequence joins TRBV28 and TRBJ1-2; 12 bases line up with TRBD1. This CDR3 has 14 residues. V was clipped by 5 bases and J by 4 bases; unmatched bases: 2. The germline CDR1 and CDR2 sequences are MDHEN and SYDVKM. The CDR3 nucleotides read TGTGCCAGCAGTCCGGGACAGGGGGCCTATGGCTACACCTTC. As protein: CASSPGQGAYGYTF.

This clonotype was counted a few times. This chain joins TRBV4-1 and TRBJ1-2; 8 bases align to TRBD1. V was pared by 5 bases and J by 4 bases, with 6 bases of the junction left unmatched. CDR1 is MGHRA and CDR2 is YSYEKL in the germline V gene. The CDR3 consists of 14 residues. The CDR3 here is CASSARTGLYGYTF. Written as DNA, the CDR3 is TGCGCCAGCAGCGCCCGGACAGGGCTCTATGGCTACACCTTC.

This clonotype appeared a few times. The chain is built from TRBV5-5 and TRBJ2-4; perhaps TRBD1 as D (6 bases). The CDR3 totals 18 residues. Trimming left V 6 bases short and J 0 bases short, with 22 bases between. Germline lookup yields CDR1 SGHKS and CDR2 YYEKEE (reference sequence). CDR3 in amino acids: CASNPDRANWLAKNIQYF. DNA of the CDR3: TGTGCCAGCAATCCGGACAGAGCTAACTGGTTAGCCAAAAACATTCAGTACTTC.

This clonotype was observed a handful of times. J is TRBJ1-3 and V is TRBV3-1; D is undetermined. Trimming removed 1 base at V and 4 bases at J, with 17 bases between. The CDR3 contains 17 residues. Germline loops: CDR1 LGHDT, CDR2 YNNKEL (reference sequence). CDR3 sequence: CASSQVGLYDQGNTIYF. In DNA form, the CDR3 reads TGTGCCAGCAGCCAAGTCGGTCTTTACGACCAAGGAAACACCATATATTTT.

There are many counts of this clonotype. The rearrangement uses TRBV28 and TRBJ1-6, with D perhaps matching TRBD1 (6 bases). CDR1 is MDHEN and CDR2 is SYDVKM in the germline V gene. This CDR3 comprises 12 residues. Trimming pared 3 bases from V and 14 bases from J, leaving 11 bases between. The CDR3 DNA reads as TGTGCCAGCAGTTTGATCGGGGGCTCCCTCCACTTT. It is translated as CASSLIGGSLHF.

The V gene is TRBV4-1, the J gene TRBJ2-3; D gene uncertain. Trimming took off 1 base at V and 4 bases at J, with 6 bases between the two ends. Germline lookup yields CDR1 MGHRA and CDR2 YSYEKL. The CDR3 runs to 13 residues. CDR3 coding DNA: TGCGCCAGCAGCCAAGTTGGTCCAGATACGCAGTATTTT. Its translation is CASSQVGPDTQYF.

The genes are TRBV12-3 or TRBV12-4 and TRBJ2-3; no reliable D call. The length of the CDR3 is 10 residues. Trimming took 4 bases from V and 6 from J, leaving 2 bases between them. CDR3 region: CASSSDTQYF. CDR3 sequence (DNA): TGTGCCAGCAGTTCGGATACGCAGTATTTT.

This clonotype came up a few times. This rearrangement joins TRBV3-1 to TRBJ2-1; 14 nucleotides agree with TRBD2. Germline CDR1 reads LGHDT; CDR2 reads YNNKEL (reference sequence). This CDR3 spans 18 amino acids. J gave up 9 bases and V 4 bases, and 14 bases lay outside the gene matches. Here the CDR3 DNA reads TGTGCCAGCAGCCTAGAAAGACCTGGGACTAGCGGGAGTATTGAGCAGTTCTTC. Translation: CASSLERPGTSGSIEQFF.

The chain combines TRBV20-1 with TRBJ2-7, with D possibly TRBD2 on 6 matching bases. The V end was cut by 2 bases, the J end by 4 bases, with 12 bases between. The CDR3 totals 13 residues. Germline V gene lookup returns CDR1 DFQATT and CDR2 SNEGSKA (reference sequence). CDR3 in amino acids: CSARISAGYEQYF. The CDR3, as DNA: TGCAGTGCTAGAATCTCGGCGGGATACGAGCAGTACTTC.

The chain uses TRBV4-3 and TRBJ2-1, with 8 bases lining up with TRBD2. With 3 bases clipped from V and 0 bases from J, the junction kept 4 bases outside the gene matches. This CDR3 is built from 16 residues. The germline gives CDR1 LGHNA, CDR2 YSLEER. The CDR3 DNA reads TGCGCCAGCAGCCAGGAACTAGCGGACTCCTACAATGAGCAGTTCTTC. It yields the protein CASSQELADSYNEQFF.

This clonotype turned up a few times. The chain joins TRBV4-1 to TRBJ2-2; no reliable D call. Germline V CDR1 and CDR2: MGHRA, YSYEKL. The CDR3 is 12 amino acids. Trimming shortened V by 0 bases and J by 6 bases, and 2 bases separated the two germline ends. The CDR3 DNA follows: TGCGCCAGCAGCCAAGATCCCGGGGAGCTGTTTTTT. Protein: CASSQDPGELFF.

The chain carries TRBV20-1 and TRBJ1-1; D is ambiguous. CDR1 is DFQATT and CDR2 is SNEGSKA in the germline V gene (reference sequence). The ends were cut back, 0 bases at V and 7 bases at J, with 9 bases in the middle. This CDR3 spans 12 amino acids. The CDR3 here is CSAREVSGEAFF. For the CDR3, the DNA is TGCAGTGCTAGAGAAGTGAGCGGTGAAGCTTTCTTT.

This rearrangement joins TRBV5-1 to TRBJ2-1; 14 nucleotides line up with TRBD2. Trimming cost V 3 bases and J 10 bases; bases outside gene matches: 15. The CDR3 consists of 18 residues. Germline CDR1 is SGHRS and CDR2 is YFSETQ. DNA of the CDR3: TGCGCCAGCAGCTGGGGACTAGCGGGAGTTAGGATTTTGGAAGAGCAGTTCTTC. Its translation is CASSWGLAGVRILEEQFF. Combining the CDR3 with reference TRBV5-1 and TRBJ2-1 gives the whole variable domain KAGVTQTPRYLIKTRGQQVTLSCSPISGHRSVSWYQQTPGQGLQFLFEYFSETQRNKGNFPGRFSGRQFSNSRSEMNVSTLELGDSALYLCASSWGLAGVRILEEQFFGPGTRLTVL.

This clonotype was detected only a few times. The rearrangement links TRBV9 to TRBJ2-7, with 10 bases lining up with TRBD2. CDR1 and CDR2 from the germline V gene are SGDLS and YYNGEE. Germline trimming cut 0 bases from V and 3 bases from J; bases unmatched to any gene: 0. This CDR3 contains 14 residues. This chain's CDR3 is CASSVEREGYEQYF. The CDR3 region has the DNA TGTGCCAGCAGCGTAGAGCGGGAGGGCTACGAGCAGTACTTC.

The rearrangement joins TRBV9 to TRBJ2-1, with unresolved D. There are 12 residues in the CDR3. CDR1 SGDLS and CDR2 YYNGEE come from the germline V gene. Trimming took 4 bases from V and 8 from J, leaving 10 bases between them. DNA for the CDR3: TGTGCCAGCAGCACCCGCGGCGATGAGCAGTTCTTC. Translated, it gives CASSTRGDEQFF.

This clonotype has a handful of counts. The J gene is TRBJ2-5, the V gene TRBV4-1; D is undetermined. Trimming removed 3 bases at V and 2 bases at J, with 13 bases between. The CDR3 spans 15 residues. Germline CDR1 reads MGHRA; CDR2 reads YSYEKL. This CDR3 is CASSQRTVTQETQYF. The CDR3 DNA follows: TGCGCCAGCAGCCAGCGGACGGTTACGCAAGAGACCCAGTACTTC.

The chain is built from TRBV5-1 and TRBJ2-5, with D perhaps TRBD1 or TRBD2 (5 bases each). Germline CDR1 reads SGHRS; CDR2 reads YFSETQ. Trimming removed 1 base from V and 2 bases from J, with 9 bases in between. The CDR3 runs 14 residues. CDR3 region: CASSLRGAQETQYF. CDR3 sequence (DNA): TGCGCCAGCAGCTTGCGAGGGGCACAAGAGACCCAGTACTTC.

The chain joins TRBV28 to TRBJ1-3; D uncertain. The length of the CDR3 is 15 residues. Germline values: CDR1 MDHEN, CDR2 SYDVKM. The V and J ends lost 4 bases and 0 bases respectively, with 10 bases between them. For the CDR3, the DNA is TGTGCCAGCAGTTCGGACGGAGACTCTGGAAACACCATATATTTT. It codes for CASSSDGDSGNTIYF.

The chain links TRBV10-3 to TRBJ2-1; TRBD1 matches at 8 bases. Germline assignment: CDR1 ENHRY and CDR2 SYGVKD. Trimming took 7 bases from V and 4 from J; bases not matched to a gene: 9. The CDR3 length is 15 residues. The CDR3 DNA reads as TGTGCCATCACATCCGGGACAGGCACTTACAATGAGCAGTTCTTC. This sequence encodes CAITSGTGTYNEQFF.

This clonotype was seen many times. The chain couples TRBV29-1 to TRBJ2-4, with D possibly being TRBD2 (5 bases). The CDR3 contains 15 residues. V lost 2 bases to trimming and J lost 0 bases, with 11 bases between them. Germline lookup yields CDR1 SQVTM and CDR2 ANQGSEA. In DNA, the CDR3 is TGCAGCGTTGAACGGGCCGGACTAGCCAAAAACATTCAGTACTTC. Its protein product is CSVERAGLAKNIQYF.

The chain has TRBV7-8 and TRBJ2-1; 8 bases map to TRBD2. In germline, CDR1 is SGHVS, CDR2 FQNEAQ. The trim removed 2 bases at V and 10 bases at J, leaving 10 bases unmatched. The CDR3 sequence is 15 residues long. CDR3 sequence (DNA): TGTGCCAGCAGCTTACTCCAGCGGGAGTGGTTGGAGCAGTTCTTC. It translates to CASSLLQREWLEQFF.

This clonotype appeared a few times. The chain uses TRBV4-3 and TRBJ2-7; D is unresolved. The V end lost 0 bases, the J end lost 2 bases, and 5 bases lay between the germline ends. In germline, CDR1 is LGHNA, CDR2 YSLEER. This CDR3 is built from 13 residues. The chain's CDR3 is CASSQDVTYEQYF. Here the CDR3 DNA reads TGCGCCAGCAGCCAAGATGTTACCTACGAGCAGTACTTC.

This clonotype was found many times. The rearrangement joins TRBV4-3 to TRBJ2-7, with 13 bases fitting TRBD2. The germline V gene has CDR1 LGHNA and CDR2 YSLEER. The CDR3 loop spans 16 amino acids. After removal of 4 bases from V and 7 bases from J, the junction contained 10 bases not matched to a gene. The DNA of the CDR3 is TGCGCCAGCAGCCCTGGACTAGCGGGAGATTATTTGGAGCAGTACTTC. This encodes CASSPGLAGDYLEQYF.

The chain recombines TRBV5-6 with TRBJ2-7, with D unresolved. Germline CDR1 SGHDT, CDR2 YYEEEE. Deletions cut 5 bases from V and 6 bases from J, with 18 bases between. This CDR3 has 14 residues. The CDR3 spells CASRLVGRPTEQYF. Here the CDR3 DNA reads TGTGCCAGCAGGCTGGTAGGCAGGCCGACCGAGCAGTACTTC. The full variable domain, in which reference TRBV5-6 and TRBJ2-7 provide the parts outside the CDR3, is DAGVTQSPTHLIKTRGQQVTLRCSPKSGHDTVSWYQQALGQGPQFIFQYYEEEERQRGNFPDRFSGHQFPNYSSELNVNALLLGDSALYLCASRLVGRPTEQYFGPGTRLTVT.

The CDR3 nucleotides are TGTGCCAGCAGCCTCGGGGGGATGGGCGAGCAGTACTTC. This translates into CASSLGGMGEQYF. V and J are TRBV28 and TRBJ2-7, with 7 bases aligning to TRBD2. The V and J ends lost 6 bases and 6 bases, in that order; junction bases with no gene match: 8. There are 13 residues in the CDR3. CDR1 is MDHEN, CDR2 SYDVKM, per germline.

The chain couples TRBV28 to TRBJ2-1; 12 bases are a match to TRBD2. Germline CDR1 reads MDHEN; CDR2 reads SYDVKM. CDR3 length: 19 amino acids. V shed 1 base, J shed 3 bases, and the junction held 10 bases outside the gene matches. CDR3 loop: CASSLLRLAGGPVYNEQFF. CDR3 DNA: TGTGCCAGCAGTTTATTGCGCCTAGCGGGAGGGCCAGTCTACAATGAGCAGTTCTTC.

A few counts support this clonotype. This rearrangement joins TRBV5-5 to TRBJ2-2; 12 positions match TRBD2. The length of the CDR3 is 15 residues. J gave up 5 bases and V 5 bases, and 4 bases lay outside the gene matches. Germline V CDR1 and CDR2: SGHKS, YYEKEE (reference sequence). The CDR3 sequence: CASSWLAGGTGELFF. The DNA of the CDR3 is TGTGCCAGCAGTTGGCTAGCGGGAGGGACCGGGGAGCTGTTTTTT.